The rows below give T cell receptor beta chains drawn from one sample of a study of blood T cell repertoires in COVID-19. The data were produced by immunoSEQ multiplex PCR, yet TCRdb's version contains in-frame clones alone and is incomplete. The data hold under 95,000 clones, with around 82% observed a single time. The sequenced sample consisted of peripheral blood. The receptors were sampled from an elderly woman with COVID-19, enrolled during active disease. CDR3s include the opening cysteine and the closing phenylalanine or tryptophan. D genes are given only for firm matches. Rows may omit the clone size; those that give it use once, few, many or a size class.

clone size,D gene,V gene,J gene,CDR3 DNA,CDR3 protein
.,.,TRBV21-1,TRBJ2-2,TGTGCCAGCAACTCGCTAGACAGGGGGCATGAAGGCGGGGAGCTGTTTTTT,CASNSLDRGHEGGELFF
.,.,TRBV5-1,TRBJ2-7,TGCGCCAGCAGTGAGCTAACTGAAACCTACGAGCAGTACTTC,CASSELTETYEQYF
.,.,TRBV4-3,TRBJ2-7,TGCGCCAGCAGCCAAGGGCCGCTGACCTACGAGCAGTACTTC,CASSQGPLTYEQYF
.,.,TRBV5-1,TRBJ1-1,TGCGCCAGCAGCTGGAGTCGAGGGAACACTGAAGCTTTCTTT,CASSWSRGNTEAFF
.,TRBD1,TRBV7-8,TRBJ1-5,TGTGCCAGCAGCTTAGGCTCAGGGGGCTACGGTCAGCCCCAGCATTTT,CASSLGSGGYGQPQHF
.,.,TRBV3-1/TRBV3-2,TRBJ2-5,TGTGCCAGCAGCCAAGGCATGGGTACGGGGTACGAGACCCAGTACTTC,CASSQGMGTGYETQYF
once,.,TRBV19,TRBJ2-7,TGTGCCAGTAGTATAGTGGCAGTCGATCTCTACGAGCAGTACTTC,CASSIVAVDLYEQYF
.,TRBD2,TRBV2,TRBJ2-5,TGTGCCAGCAGTCGGGGGGTGGAGACCCAGTACTTC,CASSRGVETQYF
.,.,TRBV5-1,TRBJ2-1,TGCGCCAGCAGCTTGGTCCAGGGTATGTGGGGGGTTGAGCAGTTCTTC,CASSLVQGMWGVEQFF
once,TRBD2,TRBV10-2,TRBJ2-3,TGCGCCAGCCGGCCTAGCGGGGGGGTCGCAGATACGCAGTATTTT,CASRPSGGVADTQYF
.,.,TRBV18,TRBJ2-7,TGTGCCAGCTCCTGGCAGGAGGGAGCGGAGCAGTACTTC,CASSWQEGAEQYF
.,TRBD2,TRBV19,TRBJ2-3,TGTGCCAGTAGTATCTACGATAGCGGGGGGCTAGATACGCAGTATTTT,CASSIYDSGGLDTQYF
.,.,TRBV6-5,TRBJ2-7,TGTGCCAGCAGTTACGACAGTTCCTACGAGCAGTACTTC,CASSYDSSYEQYF
.,.,TRBV24-1,TRBJ2-3,TGTGCCACCAGTGCTGGCAGTTTCGCTAGCACAGATACGCAGTATTTT,CATSAGSFASTDTQYF
.,TRBD1,TRBV19,TRBJ2-1,TGTGCCAGTAGTACGCACAGGGGTGGTTCCTACAATGAGCAGTTCTTC,CASSTHRGGSYNEQFF
.,TRBD2,TRBV5-1,TRBJ2-2,TGCGCCAGCAGCCGCGAGGGACTAGACACCGGGGAGCTGTTTTTT,CASSREGLDTGELFF